The next 27 T cell receptor beta chains were all read from a single sample in a study of T cells in localized non-small cell lung cancer. The data were produced by immunoSEQ multiplex PCR, yet TCRdb's version contains in-frame clones alone and is incomplete. This table holds 11,000 to 15,000 clones, 80% to 85% found once. This specimen was peripheral blood, taken before any cancer treatment. The receptors shown here come from a female donor older than 55 with stage I squamous cell lung carcinoma.

V usage is TRBV5-6 and J usage is TRBJ1-1; the D is unclear. V was cut by 4 bases and J by 3 bases, with 10 bases left in between. CDR3 length equals 13 residues. The germline CDR1 and CDR2 sequences are SGHDT and YYEEEE. CDR3 protein: CASSPSSHTEAFF. In nucleotides, the CDR3 is TGTGCCAGCAGCCCGTCCTCCCACACTGAAGCTTTCTTT.

For the CDR3, the DNA is TGTGCCAGCAGCGCCCGACAGAGCTCCTATAATTCACCCCTCCACTTT. Translating gives CASSARQSSYNSPLHF. The chain is built from TRBV4-2 and TRBJ1-6; D may be TRBD1 (5 bases). Trimming left V 5 bases short and J 0 bases short, with 11 bases between. Germline V gene data show CDR1 as LGHNA and CDR2 as YNFKEQ. The length of the CDR3 is 16 residues.

This clone was seen more than once but under ten times. The rearrangement links TRBV27 to TRBJ2-1; a weak D match, TRBD2 (5 bases). Germline V gene data show CDR1 as MNHEY and CDR2 as SMNVEV (reference sequence). CDR3 size: 12 residues. V was cut by 7 bases and J by 10 bases, with 14 bases left in between. The CDR3: CASTSIRGEQFF. In DNA form, the CDR3 reads TGTGCCAGCACTTCTATTCGGGGAGAGCAGTTCTTC.

This clone was detected only once. This rearrangement joins TRBV5-4 to TRBJ2-2; 9 bases line up with TRBD1. The CDR3 totals 17 residues. J was trimmed by 5 bases and V by 2 bases; bases with no gene match: 10. Germline V gives CDR1 SGHNT, CDR2 YYREEE (reference sequence). As DNA, the CDR3 is TGTGCCAGCAGCTTAATGGGAGTCGGGACAGGGACCGGGGAGCTGTTTTTT. Its protein product is CASSLMGVGTGTGELFF.

This rearrangement joins TRBV19 to TRBJ1-4; no clear D. V was trimmed by 1 base and J by 4 bases, leaving 7 bases between them. Germline-derived CDR1 and CDR2 are LNHDA and SQIVND (reference sequence). The CDR3 runs 14 residues. CDR3 region: CASSIGVFNEKLFF. Here the CDR3 DNA reads TGTGCCAGTAGTATAGGGGTCTTTAATGAAAAACTGTTTTTT.

The chain recombines TRBV5-1 with TRBJ2-1; 8 nucleotides line up with TRBD2. The CDR3 contains 17 residues. Germline values: CDR1 SGHRS, CDR2 YFSETQ. Unmatched junction bases numbered 13, after V lost 7 bases and J lost 1 base. The CDR3 sequence is CASALLIGGGSYNEQFF. The CDR3, as DNA: TGCGCCAGCGCCCTGCTTATTGGCGGGGGGTCCTACAATGAGCAGTTCTTC. Supplemented by reference TRBV5-1 and TRBJ2-1, the full variable domain reads KAGVTQTPRYLIKTRGQQVTLSCSPISGHRSVSWYQQTPGQGLQFLFEYFSETQRNKGNFPGRFSGRQFSNSRSEMNVSTLELGDSALYLCASALLIGGGSYNEQFFGPGTRLTVL.

The genes are TRBV10-3 and TRBJ1-1; possibly TRBD1 for D (5 bases). V lost 7 bases, J lost 5 bases, and 23 bases lay in between. Per germline, CDR1 ENHRY and CDR2 SYGVKD. The CDR3 runs 16 residues. CDR3 sequence: CAIKEGASELGTEAFF. CDR3 bases: TGTGCCATCAAAGAAGGGGCATCAGAACTAGGGACTGAAGCTTTCTTT.

The chain recombines TRBV6-5 with TRBJ1-2; the D gene is possibly TRBD1 (6 bases). The germline CDR1 and CDR2 sequences are MNHEY and SVGAGI. Trimming cost V 5 bases and J 3 bases, with 16 bases left between them. The CDR3 consists of 15 residues. As DNA, the CDR3 is TGTGCCAGCAGTCTGGGACAAGGCGATTACTATGGCTACACCTTC. Its translation is CASSLGQGDYYGYTF.

The chain links TRBV15 to TRBJ2-6, with a possible D match to TRBD1 (6 bases). CDR1 LNHNV and CDR2 YYDKDF come from the germline V gene (reference sequence). The CDR3 contains 17 residues. Between the trimmed V and J ends, which lost 5 bases and 2 bases, there was a span of 16 bases. This CDR3 reads CATSSGTKSAGANVLTF. CDR3 DNA: TGTGCCACCAGCTCTGGGACAAAGTCTGCTGGGGCCAACGTCCTGACTTTC.

The genes are TRBV5-6 and TRBJ1-1, with 12 nucleotides matching TRBD1. Germline-derived CDR1 and CDR2 are SGHDT and YYEEEE. The trim removed 0 bases at V and 5 bases at J, leaving 5 bases unmatched. This CDR3 has 16 amino acids. The CDR3 nucleotides are TGTGCCAGCAGCTTGGGCGGGACAGGGGGCGGAACTGAAGCTTTCTTT. Encoded protein: CASSLGGTGGGTEAFF.

The V call is TRBV7-2, the J call TRBJ2-3; TRBD1 aligns across 9 bases. This CDR3 comprises 15 residues. Germline loops: CDR1 SGHTA, CDR2 FQGNSA. With 5 bases clipped from V and 3 bases from J, the junction kept 6 bases outside the gene matches. CDR3 nucleotide sequence: TGTGCCAGCAGCCCGAGGACAGGGGTGACAGATACGCAGTATTTT. This encodes CASSPRTGVTDTQYF.

V is TRBV6-1 and J is TRBJ1-1; D gene unclear. This CDR3 contains 12 residues. Trimming pared 7 bases from V and 1 base from J, leaving 7 bases between. Germline CDR1 is MNHNS and CDR2 is SASEGT. This chain's CDR3 is CASKGRNTEAFF. CDR3 coding DNA: TGTGCCAGCAAAGGCCGGAACACTGAAGCTTTCTTT.

The chain uses TRBV9 and TRBJ1-1, with a tentative D call TRBD1 (5 bases). This CDR3 spans 13 amino acids. The germline V gene encodes CDR1 SGDLS and CDR2 YYNGEE. V was pared by 4 bases and J by 3 bases, with 10 bases between. CDR3 loop: CASSHQGDTEAFF. CDR3 sequence (DNA): TGTGCCAGCAGCCACCAAGGGGACACTGAAGCTTTCTTT. The entire variable domain, with the rest obtained from reference TRBV9 and TRBJ1-1, is as follows: DSGVTQTPKHLITATGQRVTLRCSPRSGDLSVYWYQQSLDQGLQFLIQYYNGEERAKGNILERFSAQQFPDLHSELNLSSLELGDSALYFCASSHQGDTEAFFGQGTRLTVV.

The chain is built from TRBV21-1 and TRBJ2-2; the listed D gene, TRBD2, was not tested against the DNA. TRBV21-1 is given as a pseudogene. The CDR3 loop spans 17 amino acids. The CDR3 sequence is CASSSSRLAGGTGELFF. DNA of the CDR3: TGTGCCAGCAGCTCCTCGCGACTAGCGGGGGGGACCGGGGAGCTGTTTTTT.

This clone was observed a few times. V and J are TRBV18 and TRBJ1-6; D unclear. The CDR3 covers 15 residues. The V end was cut by 2 bases, the J end by 10 bases, with 15 bases between. The germline V gene encodes CDR1 KGHSH and CDR2 LQKENI. The CDR3 sequence is CASSPFEGSGSPLHF. In DNA form, the CDR3 reads TGTGCCAGCTCACCATTCGAGGGTTCGGGGTCACCCCTCCACTTT.

The chain couples TRBV18 to TRBJ1-1; D unclear. Germline V gives CDR1 KGHSH, CDR2 LQKENI. Trimming pared 5 bases from V and 8 bases from J, leaving 12 bases between. The CDR3 consists of 12 residues. The CDR3 here is CASSAKGAEAFF. The CDR3, as DNA: TGTGCCAGCTCAGCAAAGGGAGCCGAAGCTTTCTTT.

The chain carries TRBV2 and TRBJ1-2, with 8 bases that match TRBD1. The CDR3 has 13 amino acids. Germline V CDR1 and CDR2: SNHLY, FYNNEI. V lost 8 bases, J lost 0 bases, and 2 bases stayed unmatched. CDR3 DNA sequence: TGTGCCAGCCCACAGGGGGCTAACTATGGCTACACCTTC. This gives the protein CASPQGANYGYTF.

This clone has more than one count but fewer than ten. The V and J genes are TRBV4-1 and TRBJ1-2; possibly TRBD1 for D (6 bases). This CDR3 is 14 amino acids long. With 1 base removed from V and 4 bases from J, the gap between germline ends came to 10 bases. Germline V gene data show CDR1 as MGHRA and CDR2 as YSYEKL. The CDR3 DNA follows: TGCGCCAGCAGCCAAGTCAGGGGCGGCTATGGCTACACCTTC. This gives the protein CASSQVRGGYGYTF.

V gene TRBV5-1 combines with J gene TRBJ1-2; 7 bases are a match to TRBD1. CDR3 length: 16 amino acids. V lost 4 bases and J lost 3; bases outside the gene matches: 12. From germline, CDR1 is SGHRS and CDR2 YFSETQ. The CDR3 is CASSDTLGRGDYGYTF. The DNA for the CDR3 is TGCGCCAGCAGCGATACCTTGGGCAGGGGGGACTATGGCTACACCTTC. Complete variable domain (other parts from reference TRBV5-1 and TRBJ1-2): KAGVTQTPRYLIKTRGQQVTLSCSPISGHRSVSWYQQTPGQGLQFLFEYFSETQRNKGNFPGRFSGRQFSNSRSEMNVSTLELGDSALYLCASSDTLGRGDYGYTFGSGTRLTVV.

The V and J genes are TRBV7-2 and TRBJ2-1; TRBD2 agrees at 8 bases. CDR3 length equals 15 residues. From germline, CDR1 is SGHTA and CDR2 FQGNSA. Germline trimming cut 0 bases from V and 7 bases from J; bases unmatched to any gene: 5. The CDR3 coding sequence is TGTGCCAGCAGCTTAGCAGCGGGGGCCCGGAATGAGCAGTTCTTC. This codes for CASSLAAGARNEQFF.

CDR3 in amino acids: CASTPGQGGYTF. CDR3 nucleotides: TGTGCCAGCACCCCGGGACAGGGCGGCTACACCTTC. The chain is built from TRBV6-5 and TRBJ1-2; the match to TRBD1 covers 9 bases. V gave up 7 bases and J gave up 8 bases; unmatched junction bases: 5. This CDR3 spans 12 amino acids. CDR1 is MNHEY, CDR2 SVGAGI, per germline.

The V and J genes are TRBV27 and TRBJ2-2; the match to TRBD2 covers 9 bases. The CDR3 totals 16 residues. Unmatched junction bases numbered 5, after V lost 5 bases and J lost 1 base. Per the germline V gene, CDR1 is MNHEY and CDR2 is SMNVEV (reference sequence). The CDR3 reads CASSLLAGWNTGELFF. CDR3 nucleotide sequence: TGTGCCAGCAGTCTACTAGCGGGCTGGAACACCGGGGAGCTGTTTTTT.

This clone was seen only a few times. The genes are TRBV30 and TRBJ1-2; D gene uncertain. CDR1 and CDR2 from the germline V gene are GTSNPN and SVGIG (reference sequence). The CDR3 has 12 amino acids. Trimming cost V 5 bases and J 4 bases, with 11 bases left between them. The CDR3: CAWLGDTYGYTF. The CDR3 DNA reads TGTGCCTGGTTGGGCGATACCTATGGCTACACCTTC.

The chain employs TRBV5-1 and TRBJ1-1, with 8 positions matching TRBD1. V dropped 2 bases and J dropped 6; count of bases not matched to a gene: 9. Germline CDR1 reads SGHRS; CDR2 reads YFSETQ. CDR3 length: 15 amino acids. CDR3 region: CASSLSVQGVSEAFF. As DNA, the CDR3 is TGCGCCAGCAGCTTATCAGTACAGGGGGTCTCTGAAGCTTTCTTT.

The rearrangement uses TRBV5-1 and TRBJ1-1; unclear D gene. V was pared by 0 bases and J by 1 base, with 13 bases between. Germline V CDR1 and CDR2: SGHRS, YFSETQ. The CDR3 has 16 amino acids. The CDR3 sequence is CASSLDPRGTNTEAFF. DNA of the CDR3: TGCGCCAGCAGCTTGGACCCTCGGGGAACGAACACTGAAGCTTTCTTT.

The chain employs TRBV18 and TRBJ1-2; D is undetermined. The germline V gene has CDR1 KGHSH and CDR2 LQKENI. CDR3 size: 14 residues. V was pared by 2 bases and J by 2 bases, with 9 bases between. DNA of the CDR3: TGTGCCAGCTCACCAGGCACAGAGAACTATGGCTACACCTTC. Encoded protein: CASSPGTENYGYTF.

The chain links TRBV2 to TRBJ1-1; D is uncertain. From germline, CDR1 is SNHLY and CDR2 FYNNEI. This CDR3 comprises 14 residues. V lost 3 bases to trimming and J lost 0 bases, with 8 bases between them. The CDR3 bases are TGTGCCAGCAGTGAGGCGGTGGTGAACACTGAAGCTTTCTTT. It encodes CASSEAVVNTEAFF. The whole variable domain, remainder taken from reference TRBV2 and TRBJ1-1, is EPEVTQTPSHQVTQMGQEVILRCVPISNHLYFYWYRQILGQKVEFLVSFYNNEISEKSEIFDDQFSVERPDGSNFTLKIRSTKLEDSAMYFCASSEAVVNTEAFFGQGTRLTVV.